These 11 T cell receptor beta chains share one sample of origin, sequenced in a study of blood T cell repertoires in COVID-19. Assay: immunoSEQ multiplex PCR; the TCRdb copy retains only in-frame clones and omits some. The sample holds some 400,000 clones, around 87% seen once. The sample consisted of PBMCs or T cells enriched from blood (not recorded which). The origin of the receptors is a man aged 25-45 years who had recovered from COVID-19.

The V gene is TRBV5-4, the J gene TRBJ1-2; 7 bases line up with TRBD1. The CDR3 loop spans 15 amino acids. CDR1 is SGHNT and CDR2 is YYREEE in the germline V gene (reference sequence). The V gene end was trimmed by 4 bases and the J gene end by 6 bases; junction bases not matched to a gene: 12. The CDR3 coding sequence is TGTGCCAGCAGCCCAACCTTGGGACAGAAGGATGGCTACACCTTC. Protein product: CASSPTLGQKDGYTF.

For this clone: Different DNA sequences within this sample yield the same CDR3. This chain links TRBV4-1 with TRBJ1-2, with no clear D. Trimming shortened V by 0 bases and J by 4 bases, and 3 bases separated the two germline ends. Germline V lookup: CDR1 MGHRA, CDR2 YSYEKL. The CDR3 consists of 12 residues. For the CDR3, the DNA is TGCGCCAGCAGCCAAGACAGCTATGGCTACACCTTC. It codes for CASSQDSYGYTF.

As to this clone: At one end, the junction sequence differs from germline, possibly due to a read error. The rearrangement uses TRBV6-5 and TRBJ1-2, with no clear D. There are 12 residues in the CDR3. Germline-derived CDR1 and CDR2 are MNHEY and SVGAGI. The CDR3 DNA reads TGTGCCAGCAGTCTCCAGTACTACGGCTACACCTTC. It codes for CASSLQYYGYTF.

The chain couples TRBV15 to TRBJ2-3; the D gene is possibly TRBD2 (5 bases). V gave up 5 bases and J gave up 3 bases, with 15 bases separating them. Looked up from germline, CDR1 is LNHNV and CDR2 is YYDKDF (reference sequence). The CDR3 length is 15 residues. CDR3 protein: CATSPRTLATDTQYF. CDR3 nucleotide sequence: TGTGCCACCAGCCCCCGGACTCTGGCGACAGATACGCAGTATTTT.

The rearrangement joins TRBV18 to TRBJ1-2, with D hard to call. The germline CDR1 and CDR2 sequences are KGHSH and LQKENI. The V end lost 4 bases, the J end lost 2 bases, and 17 bases lay between the germline ends. The CDR3 runs 16 residues. The DNA for the CDR3 is TGTGCCAGCTCACTAGGCGAGGTCACACGAAACTATGGCTACACCTTC. This translates into CASSLGEVTRNYGYTF.

This clone appeared a few times. The rearrangement links TRBV3-1 (or the pseudogene TRBV3-2) to TRBJ1-6; 7 bases line up with TRBD1. With V trimmed by 4 bases and J by 10 bases, 7 bases remained unmatched. Germline values: CDR1 LGHDT, CDR2 YNNKEL (reference sequence). There are 14 residues in the CDR3. CDR3 nucleotide sequence: TGTGCCAGCAGCCCCCGACAGGGCGGGTCACCCCTCCACTTT. This encodes CASSPRQGGSPLHF.

The chain carries TRBV15 and TRBJ1-6; the D is unclear. CDR1 and CDR2 from the germline V gene are LNHNV and YYDKDF (reference sequence). V lost 0 bases and J 7 bases, leaving 4 bases between the germline ends. The CDR3 contains 13 residues. The CDR3 loop reads CATSRDGNSPLHF. DNA of the CDR3: TGTGCCACCAGCAGAGATGGCAATTCACCCCTCCACTTT.

This sequence joins TRBV5-1 and TRBJ1-2; the match to TRBD1 covers 9 bases. Germline CDR1 and CDR2: SGHRS and YFSETQ. The CDR3 is made up of 14 amino acids. V was pared by 4 bases and J by 6 bases, with 7 bases of the junction left unmatched. The CDR3 nucleotides read TGCGCCAGCAGCATGGGACAGGGCATCGATGGCTACACCTTC. This sequence encodes CASSMGQGIDGYTF.

The chain has TRBV5-5 and TRBJ2-7; 7 bases line up with TRBD1. J lost 3 bases, V lost 2 bases, and 8 bases had no gene match. CDR1 and CDR2 (germline): SGHKS, YYEKEE (reference sequence). This CDR3 contains 15 residues. The chain's CDR3 is CASSLGDSAYYEQYF. DNA for the CDR3: TGTGCCAGCAGCTTAGGGGACAGCGCATACTACGAGCAGTACTTC.

CDR3 amino acids: CAGRGGERTEAFF. Here the CDR3 DNA reads TGTGCCGGTCGGGGAGGGGAAAGAACTGAAGCTTTCTTT. The chain carries TRBV7-2 and TRBJ1-1, with a tentative D call TRBD1 (5 bases). This CDR3 has 13 amino acids. V was cut by 11 bases and J by 5 bases, with 18 bases left in between. Germline CDR1 is SGHTA and CDR2 is FQGNSA.

The rearrangement links TRBV7-9 to TRBJ2-5, with 7 nucleotides matching TRBD2. This CDR3 is 15 amino acids long. CDR1 is SEHNR and CDR2 is FQNEAQ in the germline V gene (reference sequence). The V and J ends lost 1 base and 4 bases, in that order; junction bases with no gene match: 6. DNA of the CDR3: TGTGCCAGCAGCTTAGGAGTGGGGGGGAGAGAGACCCAGTACTTC. Its translation: CASSLGVGGRETQYF.